This T cell receptor (beta chain) is drawn from a study of cytomegalovirus exposure and HLA in healthy donors. PCR was performed using 60 Vbeta and 13 Jbeta primers. Assay used: immunoSEQ multiplex PCR; TCRdb lists only in-frame clones, some missing. The sample records 90,000 to 120,000 clones, roughly three quarters being singletons. Findings of the study overall: Judged likely to be a sequencing artifact was a cluster of highly shared sequence variants.

With 6 bases clipped from V and 0 bases from J, the junction kept 9 bases outside the gene matches. Germline values: CDR1 SGHTA, CDR2 FQGNSA. The CDR3 sequence is 16 residues long. Note on this clone: Its antigen is undetermined.

Sequencing used PBMCs. The V gene is TRBV7-2, the J gene TRBJ2-3; 7 nucleotides agree with TRBD1. This clonotype was obtained from a man younger than 30 in good health and CMV-seronegative. CDR3 DNA sequence: TGTGCCAGCAGACAACCAGACAGGGCTAGCACAGATACGCAGTATTTT. Its translation is CASRQPDRASTDTQYF. The variable domain in full, completed from reference TRBV7-2 and TRBJ2-3, reads GAGVSQSPSNKVTEKGKDVELRCDPISGHTALYWYRQSLGQGLEFLIYFQGNSAPDKSGLPSDRFSAERTGGSVSTLTIQRTQQEDSAVYLCASRQPDRASTDTQYFGPGTRLTVL.